Listed here are 31 T cell receptor beta chains from one sample, sequenced in a study of blood T cell repertoires in COVID-19. This table comes from immunoSEQ multiplex PCR, and its TCRdb copy is limited to in-frame clones, with some not included. This sample carries around 230,000 clones, roughly 85% of them seen once, and the ten largest clones take around 3.5%. The sequencing input was PBMCs or T cells enriched from blood (not recorded which). Source of these receptors: a woman aged 40 to 55 with acute COVID-19.

The chain links TRBV6-2 or TRBV6-3 to TRBJ1-2, with 7 bases aligning to TRBD1. V lost 6 bases to trimming and J lost 4 bases; unmatched junction nucleotides: 11. This CDR3 has 15 amino acids. Germline V lookup: CDR1 MNHEY, CDR2 SVGEGT. CDR3 DNA: TGTGCCAGCAGCCGAGGGGGCGTAACTCTCTATGGCTACACCTTC. It specifies CASSRGGVTLYGYTF.

This clone was seen more than once but under ten times. This rearrangement joins TRBV29-1 to TRBJ1-1; no definite D call. This CDR3 is 13 amino acids long. Germline loops: CDR1 SQVTM, CDR2 ANQGSEA. Trimming stripped 3 bases from V and 0 bases from J, with 8 bases between. The CDR3 loop reads CSVDEGMNTEAFF. The CDR3 DNA follows: TGCAGCGTTGATGAGGGTATGAACACTGAAGCTTTCTTT. Supplemented by reference TRBV29-1 and TRBJ1-1, the full variable domain reads SAVISQKPSRDICQRGTSLTIQCQVDSQVTMMFWYRQQPGQSLTLIATANQGSEATYESGFVIDKFPISRPNLTFSTLTVSNMSPEDSSIYLCSVDEGMNTEAFFGQGTRLTVV.

The rearrangement links TRBV6-5 to TRBJ1-1, with a possible D match to TRBD1 (5 bases). The CDR3 spans 14 residues. V lost 7 bases to trimming and J lost 4 bases, with 16 bases between them. CDR1 and CDR2 from the germline V gene are MNHEY and SVGAGI. The CDR3 here is CASTAPVGGTEAFF. In nucleotides, the CDR3 is TGTGCCAGCACCGCCCCGGTGGGGGGCACTGAAGCTTTCTTT.

This clone was counted a few times. The genes are TRBV30 and TRBJ1-1; tentative D call: TRBD1 (5 bases). This CDR3 spans 13 amino acids. CDR1 GTSNPN and CDR2 SVGIG come from the germline V gene (reference sequence). The V end lost 3 bases, the J end lost 4 bases, and 12 bases lay between the germline ends. CDR3 protein: CAWRGRGRTEAFF. The DNA of the CDR3 is TGTGCCTGGAGGGGGAGGGGTCGCACTGAAGCTTTCTTT.

CDR3 sequence: CASSFGLAGFTDTQYF. The CDR3 DNA reads TGCGCCAGCAGCTTCGGACTAGCGGGGTTCACAGATACGCAGTATTTT. The chain couples TRBV5-1 to TRBJ2-3; TRBD2 matches at 12 bases. V lost 2 bases and J lost 2; bases outside the gene matches: 3. The CDR3 spans 16 residues. CDR1 SGHRS and CDR2 YFSETQ come from the germline V gene.

The chain uses TRBV19 and TRBJ1-1; D remains ambiguous. With 0 bases removed from V and 1 base from J, the gap between germline ends came to 12 bases. This CDR3 is built from 16 residues. From germline, CDR1 is LNHDA and CDR2 SQIVND (reference sequence). In DNA form, the CDR3 reads TGTGCCAGTAGTATAGATCGCGGGTCCAGGAACACTGAAGCTTTCTTT. This codes for CASSIDRGSRNTEAFF.

The chain carries TRBV19 and TRBJ1-3, with TRBD1 matching 10 bases. V gave up 7 bases and J gave up 4 bases; unmatched junction bases: 7. The length of the CDR3 is 15 residues. Germline V CDR1 and CDR2: LNHDA, SQIVND (reference sequence). CDR3 in amino acids: CASIDRGLFGNTIYF. The CDR3 DNA reads as TGTGCCAGTATCGACAGGGGGCTTTTCGGAAACACCATATATTTT.

This clone came up once. The V gene is TRBV15, the J gene TRBJ2-2, with a possible D match to TRBD1 (6 bases). V was shortened by 4 bases and J by 6 bases, with 9 bases between the two germline ends. CDR1 and CDR2 from the germline V gene are LNHNV and YYDKDF (reference sequence). The CDR3 totals 13 residues. For the CDR3, the DNA is TGTGCCACCAGCACGGACAGAGCCGGGGAGCTGTTTTTT. Its translation is CATSTDRAGELFF.

A word on this clone: The identical CDR3 is also encoded by other nucleotide sequences in the sample. This chain joins TRBV6-5 and TRBJ1-5; tentatively, D is TRBD1 (5 bases). V lost 6 bases to trimming and J lost 2 bases, with 11 bases between them. This CDR3 has 14 residues. Germline V gene data show CDR1 as MNHEY and CDR2 as SVGAGI. The DNA for the CDR3 is TGTGCCAGCAGGCGGGGGGGTGGCAATCAGCCCCAGCATTTT. Protein: CASRRGGGNQPQHF.

The V and J genes are TRBV11-1 and TRBJ1-2; no reliable D call. The V end was cut by 3 bases, the J end by 4 bases, with 9 bases between. CDR1 SGHAT and CDR2 FQDESV come from the germline V gene (reference sequence). This CDR3 is 13 amino acids long. The CDR3 here is CASSFLAGYGYTF. Written as DNA, the CDR3 is TGTGCCAGCAGCTTCCTGGCGGGCTATGGCTACACCTTC.

This chain connects TRBV5-6 to TRBJ1-2; D is ambiguous. Germline V gives CDR1 SGHDT, CDR2 YYEEEE. Trimming removed 0 bases at V and 8 bases at J, with 14 bases between. The CDR3 is made up of 14 amino acids. This CDR3 is CASSLVGSSLGYTF. The CDR3 coding sequence is TGTGCCAGCAGCTTGGTGGGCAGCTCCCTGGGCTACACCTTC.

DNA for the CDR3: TGTGCCAGCAGTATTGATTCGGCGGGACCCTACGAGCAGTACTTC. Encoded protein: CASSIDSAGPYEQYF. The rearrangement joins TRBV6-5 to TRBJ2-7; perhaps TRBD2 as D (6 bases). The CDR3 runs to 15 residues. Trimming stripped 5 bases from V and 2 bases from J, with 16 bases between. CDR1 is MNHEY, CDR2 SVGAGI, per germline.

The rearrangement joins TRBV5-5 to TRBJ1-5; D is ambiguous. V was pared by 2 bases and J by 0 bases, with 9 bases between. The CDR3 loop spans 15 amino acids. Germline CDR1 and CDR2: SGHKS and YYEKEE (reference sequence). The CDR3 here is CASSFTPGSNQPQHF. Here the CDR3 DNA reads TGTGCCAGCAGCTTTACTCCAGGTAGCAATCAGCCCCAGCATTTT.

V is TRBV7-2 and J is TRBJ1-3; 10 bases line up with TRBD1. The CDR3 contains 14 residues. Trimming took 1 base from V and 8 from J; bases not matched to a gene: 2. Germline assignment: CDR1 SGHTA and CDR2 FQGNSA. The CDR3: CASSLVGTGDTIYF. CDR3 in DNA: TGTGCCAGCAGCTTAGTTGGGACAGGGGACACCATATATTTT.

This chain uses TRBV4-3 with TRBJ1-1; possible D gene TRBD1, 5 bases. The germline V and J ends were trimmed by 0 bases and 8 bases, with 13 bases remaining between them. This CDR3 spans 14 amino acids. Germline CDR1 is LGHNA and CDR2 is YSLEER. The CDR3 loop reads CASSQEGRASEAFF. The CDR3 DNA reads as TGCGCCAGCAGCCAAGAGGGCAGGGCCTCCGAAGCTTTCTTT.

This sequence joins TRBV7-2 and TRBJ2-7, with D unclear. Trimming removed 5 bases at V and 0 bases at J, with 5 bases between. In germline, CDR1 is SGHTA, CDR2 FQGNSA. The CDR3 sequence is 12 residues long. CDR3 loop: CASSLNSYEQYF. The DNA for the CDR3 is TGTGCCAGCAGCCTAAACTCCTACGAGCAGTACTTC. Full variable domain (outside the CDR3, taken from reference TRBV7-2 and TRBJ2-7): GAGVSQSPSNKVTEKGKDVELRCDPISGHTALYWYRQSLGQGLEFLIYFQGNSAPDKSGLPSDRFSAERTGGSVSTLTIQRTQQEDSAVYLCASSLNSYEQYFGPGTRLTVT.

Points on this clone: Other DNA sequences within the sample encode an identical CDR3. This chain connects TRBV9 to TRBJ1-2; 8 bases map to TRBD1. The CDR3 has 14 residues. V dropped 4 bases and J dropped 4; count of bases not matched to a gene: 6. Germline V gene lookup returns CDR1 SGDLS and CDR2 YYNGEE. DNA for the CDR3: TGTGCCAGCAGCCCCGGGACAGGCCCCTATGGCTACACCTTC. The encoded protein is CASSPGTGPYGYTF.

The gene calls are TRBV6-5 and TRBJ1-2, with D possibly matching TRBD1 (6 bases). V was shortened by 6 bases and J by 4 bases, with 18 bases between the two germline ends. The CDR3 extends over 15 amino acids. Germline V gene lookup returns CDR1 MNHEY and CDR2 SVGAGI. CDR3 sequence (DNA): TGTGCCAGCAGCCACTCAGCGGGGGGCGGCTATGGCTACACCTTC. Its protein product is CASSHSAGGGYGYTF.

The chain links TRBV19 to TRBJ1-1, with 9 nucleotides matching TRBD1. Germline V CDR1 and CDR2: LNHDA, SQIVND (reference sequence). The V gene end was trimmed by 5 bases and the J gene end by 2 bases; junction bases not matched to a gene: 6. The CDR3 is 15 amino acids. The CDR3 here is CASSARDRENTEAFF. The CDR3 nucleotides read TGTGCCAGTAGTGCCCGGGACAGGGAAAACACTGAAGCTTTCTTT.

V usage is TRBV12-3 or TRBV12-4 and J usage is TRBJ1-2; D not certain. The CDR3 spans 13 residues. Trimming took off 3 bases at V and 0 bases at J, with 5 bases between the two ends. In DNA form, the CDR3 reads TGTGCCAGCAGTTTCTTAGCTAACTATGGCTACACCTTC. Translation: CASSFLANYGYTF.

This clone was recorded only once. V gene TRBV20-1 combines with J gene TRBJ2-7, with no clear D. Trimming took off 3 bases at V and 3 bases at J, with 9 bases between the two ends. There are 12 residues in the CDR3. In germline, CDR1 is DFQATT, CDR2 SNEGSKA (reference sequence). The CDR3: CSASLGHYEQYF. DNA of the CDR3: TGCAGTGCTAGTTTGGGCCACTACGAGCAGTACTTC.

The chain couples TRBV4-3 to TRBJ2-1, with D possibly matching TRBD2 (5 bases). CDR1 LGHNA and CDR2 YSLEER come from the germline V gene. This CDR3 region has 17 residues. V dropped 1 base and J dropped 0 bases, with 13 bases sitting between them. The CDR3 reads CASSQGMVGSSYNEQFF. In DNA, the CDR3 is TGCGCCAGCAGCCAAGGGATGGTGGGGAGCTCCTACAATGAGCAGTTCTTC.

This chain uses TRBV19 with TRBJ1-1; D not certain. Germline values: CDR1 LNHDA, CDR2 SQIVND (reference sequence). The CDR3 runs to 14 residues. V gave up 1 base and J gave up 10 bases, with 16 bases separating them. This CDR3 is CASSIGRGWGVAFF. CDR3 DNA sequence: TGTGCCAGTAGTATAGGGAGAGGGTGGGGTGTAGCTTTCTTT.

This clone has more than one count but fewer than ten. The V call is TRBV4-2, the J call TRBJ1-3; D uncertain. There are 15 residues in the CDR3. V dropped 1 base and J dropped 0 bases, with 7 bases sitting between them. Germline CDR1 is LGHNA and CDR2 is YNFKEQ. DNA for the CDR3: TGTGCCAGCAGCCAAGGAGGGATCTCTGGAAACACCATATATTTT. This encodes CASSQGGISGNTIYF.

The genes are TRBV7-8 and TRBJ2-5; perhaps TRBD2 as D (6 bases). Trimming pared 5 bases from V and 0 bases from J, leaving 10 bases between. The CDR3 sequence is 14 residues long. Germline-derived CDR1 and CDR2 are SGHVS and FQNEAQ. The CDR3 region has the DNA TGTGCCAGCAGCCTAAGACTAGACCAAGAGACCCAGTACTTC. Its translation is CASSLRLDQETQYF. Full variable domain (rest looked up from reference TRBV7-8 and TRBJ2-5): GAGVSQSPRYKVAKRGQDVALRCDPISGHVSLFWYQQALGQGPEFLTYFQNEAQLDKSGLPSDRFFAERPEGSVSTLKIQRTQQEDSAVYLCASSLRLDQETQYFGPGTRLLVL.

The CDR3 is CASKDRGVSTEAFF. As DNA, the CDR3 is TGTGCCAGTAAGGACAGGGGGGTTAGCACTGAAGCTTTCTTT. V usage is TRBV19 and J usage is TRBJ1-1; 10 bases map to TRBD1. The V segment lost 7 bases and the J segment 4 bases; nucleotides outside the gene matches: 6. This CDR3 comprises 14 residues. Germline V gives CDR1 LNHDA, CDR2 SQIVND (reference sequence).

CDR3 in amino acids: CASSYRSGTQSIYTF. CDR3 coding DNA: TGTGCCAGCAGTTATAGGTCAGGGACACAAAGCATCTACACCTTC. The J gene is TRBJ1-2, the V gene TRBV6-5; tentative D call: TRBD1 (6 bases). This CDR3 is 15 amino acids long. V lost 3 bases and J lost 10, with 21 bases in between. In germline, CDR1 is MNHEY, CDR2 SVGAGI.

This sequence joins TRBV5-5 and TRBJ2-1; 12 bases line up with TRBD1. V shed 2 bases, J shed 8 bases, and the junction held 8 bases outside the gene matches. The CDR3 is 16 residues long. CDR1 SGHKS and CDR2 YYEKEE come from the germline V gene (reference sequence). CDR3 nucleotides: TGTGCCAGCAGCTTCATAGCGGGACAGGGGGCCGATGAGCAGTTCTTC. Its protein is CASSFIAGQGADEQFF.

The chain joins TRBV5-1 to TRBJ1-3; tentative D call: TRBD1 (6 bases). V was trimmed by 0 bases and J by 2 bases, leaving 12 bases between them. Looked up from germline, CDR1 is SGHRS and CDR2 is YFSETQ. The CDR3 extends over 16 amino acids. DNA for the CDR3: TGCGCCAGCAGCTTGGGGTGGGGGCAGACTGGAAACACCATATATTTT. Protein product: CASSLGWGQTGNTIYF. Complete variable domain (other parts from reference TRBV5-1 and TRBJ1-3): KAGVTQTPRYLIKTRGQQVTLSCSPISGHRSVSWYQQTPGQGLQFLFEYFSETQRNKGNFPGRFSGRQFSNSRSEMNVSTLELGDSALYLCASSLGWGQTGNTIYFGEGSWLTVV.

The rearrangement joins TRBV2 to TRBJ1-2; D is perhaps TRBD1 (5 bases). The CDR3 covers 18 residues. The ends were cut back, 4 bases at V and 6 bases at J, with 27 bases in the middle. Germline CDR1 is SNHLY and CDR2 is FYNNEI. CDR3 sequence reads: CASSGSSGTEGLGDGYTF. The CDR3 DNA is TGTGCCAGCAGTGGGTCCTCCGGGACGGAGGGGTTGGGAGATGGCTACACCTTC.

V is TRBV11-2 and J is TRBJ2-2; 8 positions match TRBD1. CDR3 length: 17 residues. The trim removed 2 bases at V and 2 bases at J, leaving 7 bases unmatched. Germline V lookup: CDR1 SGHAT, CDR2 FQNNGV. This CDR3 reads CASSLTWTGINTGELFF. Written as DNA, the CDR3 is TGTGCCAGCAGCTTAACCTGGACAGGGATAAACACCGGGGAGCTGTTTTTT.